This T cell receptor beta chain was observed in a study of cytomegalovirus exposure and HLA in healthy donors. PCR used 60 Vbeta primers and 13 Jbeta primers. Sequencing used immunoSEQ multiplex PCR; TCRdb keeps in-frame clones, though not all of them. This repertoire shows 200,000 to 300,000 clones, roughly 82% found once; its top ten account for 4.5% to 6%. Note on this clone: Antigen unknown.

Study-wide findings and caveats: Sequencing likely produced, as an artifact, a cluster of highly shared sequence variants. When analyzed later, the rates of TCR association showed variation by HLA locus, with DRB1 the most and HLA-C the fewest. HLA allele associations emerged for around 15,000 TCR beta sequences in a later analysis, at 0.05 false discovery rate. The authors assumed roughly uniform sequencing depth across donors for presence/absence analyses.

V lost 3 bases, J lost 1 base, and 21 bases lay in between. CDR1 and CDR2 from the germline V gene are MNHNS and SASEGT. CDR3 length: 18 amino acids. The sequencing input was PBMCs. This TCR was recovered from a woman aged 40 to 50 in good health and CMV-seropositive. V and J are TRBV6-1 and TRBJ1-2, with D perhaps matching TRBD1 (6 bases). CDR3 sequence reads: CASSDRFSMDSHNYGYTF. Here the CDR3 DNA reads TGTGCCAGCAGTGATAGGTTTTCGATGGACAGCCATAACTATGGCTACACCTTC.